The rows below give T cell receptor beta chains drawn from one sample of a study of blood T cell repertoires in COVID-19. Here immunoSEQ multiplex PCR was the method, and the copy in TCRdb shows in-frame clones only, minus some. The sample includes about 260,000 clones, about 90% of them seen just once. The sequenced sample was PBMCs or T cells enriched from blood (not recorded which). The receptor source for this set is a woman in her 30s with acute COVID-19. CDR3s include the opening cysteine and the closing phenylalanine or tryptophan. The D gene is left open where the match is weak. Not all rows give a size; the values are once, few, many and, for expanded clones, a class.

v_gene,abundance,d_gene,j_gene,CDR3nt,CDR3aa
TRBV19,-,-,TRBJ1-2,TGTGCCAGTAGCCTTGACTACGTGGCAAACTATGGCTACACCTTC,CASSLDYVANYGYTF
TRBV7-3,-,-,TRBJ2-5,TGTGCCAGCAGCTTAATGGGGCAGCCCCAAGAGACCCAGTACTTC,CASSLMGQPQETQYF
TRBV7-2,few,-,TRBJ2-7,TGTGCCAGCAGCTTAGGTCTACAGGCCTACGAGCAGTACTTC,CASSLGLQAYEQYF
TRBV5-1,-,TRBD1,TRBJ1-6,TGCGCCAGCAGCAGAACAGGGGAACGCGATTCACCCCTCCACTTT,CASSRTGERDSPLHF
TRBV27,-,TRBD1,TRBJ2-3,TGTGCCAGCAGTTCCGGGACAGGGGGCTTAAGCACAGATACGCAGTATTTT,CASSSGTGGLSTDTQYF
TRBV28,-,-,TRBJ2-7,TGTGCCAGCAGTTTCGAGGGGCAGGGGGGCTCCTACGAGCAGTACTTC,CASSFEGQGGSYEQYF
TRBV4-3,once,TRBD1,TRBJ1-4,TGCGCCAGCAGCAAGACAGGGGACATCGCAACTAATGAAAAACTGTTTTTT,CASSKTGDIATNEKLFF
TRBV19,-,-,TRBJ2-3,TGTGCCAGTAAAGACTACCTAAGCACAGATACGCAGTATTTT,CASKDYLSTDTQYF
TRBV3-1/TRBV3-2,-,-,TRBJ2-1,TGTGCCAGCAGCCAAGATCTACCAGCGGACTCCTACAATGAGCAGTTCTTC,CASSQDLPADSYNEQFF
TRBV29-1,-,TRBD1,TRBJ1-1,TGCAGCGTGGACAGGGGGCAGATGAACACTGAAGCTTTCTTT,CSVDRGQMNTEAFF
TRBV5-4,once,TRBD1,TRBJ2-6,TGTGCCGGTTCCACAGGGGGAGGTTGGGGGGCCAACGTCCTGACTTTC,CAGSTGGGWGANVLTF
TRBV29-1,-,TRBD1,TRBJ2-2,TGCAGCGTTCACCCCGGACAGGGCCAGGGGGTCACCGGGGAGCTGTTTTTT,CSVHPGQGQGVTGELFF
TRBV6-6,-,TRBD2,TRBJ2-1,TGTGCCTCCGGGGGGGGGCAGGACTACTACAATGAGCAGTTCTTC,CASGGGQDYYNEQFF
TRBV19,-,-,TRBJ1-6,TGTGCCAGTAGACCGGACCTGGAGGGTTCACCCCTCCACTTT,CASRPDLEGSPLHF
TRBV19,-,-,TRBJ2-7,TGTGCCAGTAGTATTCACAGGGAAATATTCTACGAGCAGTACTTC,CASSIHREIFYEQYF
TRBV5-4,-,TRBD2,TRBJ2-7,TGTGCCAGCAGCTTTGGCGGGAGGGAGCTCCCCTACGAGCAGTACTTC,CASSFGGRELPYEQYF
TRBV4-2,once,TRBD1,TRBJ2-1,TGTGCCAGCAGCCAGTCTCCCGGGACAGGGGGTTACTACAATGAGCAGTTCTTC,CASSQSPGTGGYYNEQFF